Listed below are T cell receptor beta chains from one sample, sequenced in a study of CD8 T cells in ankylosing spondylitis. TCRdb reprocessed the 5' RACE reads via MiXCR and lists one record per CDR3 protein. The data hold roughly 160,000 distinct CDR3 sequences, with 9.8% observed a single time. The sequencing sample was made of blood, either unsorted or a sorted T cell fraction (not recorded which). Every receptor here comes from a female donor with ankylosing spondylitis or in good health (not recorded which). CDR3s include the opening cysteine and the closing phenylalanine or tryptophan. D genes are given only for firm matches. Expanded clones get a size class; other rows say once, few or many, or leave the size out.

len: 12
abundance: many
j_gene: TRBJ1-2
v_gene: TRBV25-1
d_gene: TRBD1
CDR3nt: TGTGCCAGCAGTGCGGACAGGCTTGGCTACACCTTC
CDR3aa: CASSADRLGYTF

len: 18
abundance: few
j_gene: TRBJ1-1
v_gene: TRBV11-2
d_gene: TRBD1
CDR3nt: TGTGCCAGCACCATAGGGGCCGGGACAGCCGCATTGAACACTGAAGCTTTCTTT
CDR3aa: CASTIGAGTAALNTEAFF

len: 15
abundance: NA
j_gene: TRBJ2-1
v_gene: TRBV11-2
d_gene: NA
CDR3nt: TGTGCCAGCAGCCCCCGAGCACTGTCGTACAATGAGCAGTTCTTC
CDR3aa: CASSPRALSYNEQFF

len: 18
abundance: NA
j_gene: TRBJ1-5
v_gene: TRBV19
d_gene: NA
CDR3nt: TGTGCCAGTAGTATAGGACGGGGGCTACTCGATAGCAATCAGCCCCAGCATTTT
CDR3aa: CASSIGRGLLDSNQPQHF

len: 15
abundance: many
j_gene: TRBJ2-7
v_gene: TRBV27
d_gene: NA
CDR3nt: TGTGCCAGCAGTTCAGTGGGCGGAAGCCACTACGAGCAGTACTTC
CDR3aa: CASSSVGGSHYEQYF

len: 18
abundance: few
j_gene: TRBJ2-7
v_gene: TRBV6-4
d_gene: TRBD2
CDR3nt: TGTGCCAGCATACCCCCGGGCGGGAGGGGCAGAGACCTGTACGAGCAGTACTTC
CDR3aa: CASIPPGGRGRDLYEQYF

len: 15
abundance: few
j_gene: TRBJ2-1
v_gene: TRBV20-1
d_gene: NA
CDR3nt: TGCAGTGCTTCAAATCTAGTGAGCTCCTACAATGAGCAGTTCTTC
CDR3aa: CSASNLVSSYNEQFF

len: 15
abundance: few
j_gene: TRBJ1-5
v_gene: TRBV27
d_gene: NA
CDR3nt: TGTGCCAGCAGTTTGATCAGGGGCAGTAATCAGCCCCAGCATTTT
CDR3aa: CASSLIRGSNQPQHF

len: 15
abundance: many
j_gene: TRBJ1-5
v_gene: TRBV29-1
d_gene: NA
CDR3nt: TGCAGCGTTGAAGGGACCCTCCAATGGTTCAAGCCCCAGCATTTT
CDR3aa: CSVEGTLQWFKPQHF

len: 14
abundance: few
j_gene: TRBJ2-7
v_gene: TRBV6-5
d_gene: NA
CDR3nt: TGTGCCAGCAGTTACTCGAGGCGATCGGAAGAGCAGTACTTC
CDR3aa: CASSYSRRSEEQYF

len: 15
abundance: many
j_gene: TRBJ1-2
v_gene: TRBV3-1
d_gene: TRBD1
CDR3nt: TGTGCCAGCACCCCCCGGACAGGCCCGTCTTATGGCTACACCTTC
CDR3aa: CASTPRTGPSYGYTF

len: 13
abundance: NA
j_gene: TRBJ1-2
v_gene: TRBV12-3/TRBV12-4
d_gene: TRBD1
CDR3nt: TGTGCCAGCAGGGGGGACAGCCTCTATGGCTACACCTTC
CDR3aa: CASRGDSLYGYTF

len: 13
abundance: NA
j_gene: TRBJ2-7
v_gene: TRBV7-2
d_gene: NA
CDR3nt: TGTGCCAGCAGCTTTCTGGGCTCCTACGAGCAGTACTTC
CDR3aa: CASSFLGSYEQYF

len: 13
abundance: many
j_gene: TRBJ2-1
v_gene: TRBV5-5
d_gene: NA
CDR3nt: TGTGCCAGCAGCTTAAGAGGATCCAATGAGCAGTTCTTC
CDR3aa: CASSLRGSNEQFF

len: 17
abundance: NA
j_gene: TRBJ1-1
v_gene: TRBV7-9
d_gene: TRBD1
CDR3nt: TGTGCCAGCAGCACCCGGACAGGGGGCCAAAAGGGGACTGAAGCTTTCTTT
CDR3aa: CASSTRTGGQKGTEAFF

len: 14
abundance: few
j_gene: TRBJ2-7
v_gene: TRBV5-1
d_gene: TRBD1
CDR3nt: TGCGCCAGCAGCTTGGACAGGGGAGCCTACGAGCAGTACTTC
CDR3aa: CASSLDRGAYEQYF

len: 14
abundance: NA
j_gene: TRBJ1-2
v_gene: TRBV7-9
d_gene: NA
CDR3nt: TGTGCCAGCAGCTTCCCGACTGTCAACTATGGCTACACCTTC
CDR3aa: CASSFPTVNYGYTF

len: 16
abundance: many
j_gene: TRBJ2-1
v_gene: TRBV4-3
d_gene: TRBD2
CDR3nt: TGCGCCAGCAGCTCACGACTAGCGGGAGGTCCAATGGAGCAGTTCTTC
CDR3aa: CASSSRLAGGPMEQFF

len: 13
abundance: NA
j_gene: TRBJ2-7
v_gene: TRBV28
d_gene: NA
CDR3nt: TGTGCCAGCAGTTTAGGTCAGCAATACGAGCAGTACTTC
CDR3aa: CASSLGQQYEQYF

len: 14
abundance: few
j_gene: TRBJ1-2
v_gene: TRBV9
d_gene: NA
CDR3nt: TGTGCCAGCAGCCCGGGCGGGGGGGCGCGTGGCTACACCTTC
CDR3aa: CASSPGGGARGYTF

len: 16
abundance: few
j_gene: TRBJ2-3
v_gene: TRBV4-1
d_gene: NA
CDR3nt: TGCGCCAGCAGTTCTAAGGGCTCCAGGGCTGTAGATACGCAGTATTTT
CDR3aa: CASSSKGSRAVDTQYF

len: 13
abundance: few
j_gene: TRBJ1-1
v_gene: TRBV30
d_gene: NA
CDR3nt: TGTGCCTGGAACGCCCTGAGATACACTGAAGCTTTCTTT
CDR3aa: CAWNALRYTEAFF

len: 14
abundance: many
j_gene: TRBJ1-1
v_gene: TRBV28
d_gene: NA
CDR3nt: TGTGCCAGCAGTATCGGACGGAGTAACCGTGAAGCTTTCTTT
CDR3aa: CASSIGRSNREAFF

len: 15
abundance: NA
j_gene: TRBJ2-1
v_gene: TRBV15
d_gene: TRBD2
CDR3nt: TGTGCCACCAGCAGAGGCCGAGGACTAGACAATGAGCAGTTCTTC
CDR3aa: CATSRGRGLDNEQFF

len: 14
abundance: many
j_gene: TRBJ2-7
v_gene: TRBV15
d_gene: NA
CDR3nt: TGTGCCACCAGCAGAATGGAGGCCGGTGACGAGCAGTACTTC
CDR3aa: CATSRMEAGDEQYF

len: 15
abundance: many
j_gene: TRBJ2-1
v_gene: TRBV15
d_gene: TRBD2
CDR3nt: TGTGCCACCAGCAGTGCGGGAGGTTCCATATCGGGGCAGTTCTTC
CDR3aa: CATSSAGGSISGQFF